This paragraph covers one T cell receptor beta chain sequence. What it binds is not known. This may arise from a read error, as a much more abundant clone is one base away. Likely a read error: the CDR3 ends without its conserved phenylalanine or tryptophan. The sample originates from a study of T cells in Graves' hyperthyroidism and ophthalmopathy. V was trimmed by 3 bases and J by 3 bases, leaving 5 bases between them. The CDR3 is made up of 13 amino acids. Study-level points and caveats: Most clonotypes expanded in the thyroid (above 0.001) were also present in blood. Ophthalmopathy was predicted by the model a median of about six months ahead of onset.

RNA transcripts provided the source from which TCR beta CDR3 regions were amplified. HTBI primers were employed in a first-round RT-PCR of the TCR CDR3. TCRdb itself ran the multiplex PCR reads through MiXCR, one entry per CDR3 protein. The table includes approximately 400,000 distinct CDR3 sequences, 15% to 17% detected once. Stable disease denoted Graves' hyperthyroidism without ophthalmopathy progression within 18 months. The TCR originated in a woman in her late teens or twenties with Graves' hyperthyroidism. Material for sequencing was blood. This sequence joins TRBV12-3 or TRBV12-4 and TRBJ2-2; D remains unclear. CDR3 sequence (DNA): TGTGCCAGCAGTTTCCGGGACACCGGGGAGCTGTTTTGT. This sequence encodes CASSFRDTGELFC.